Presented here are 7 T cell receptor beta chains from one specimen sequenced in a study of shared clonotypes between healthy human individuals. This table comes from immunoSEQ multiplex PCR, and its TCRdb copy is limited to in-frame clones, with some not included. The sample consists of some 1 million clones, around 74% of them appearing once. Sequencing was carried out using memory CD4+ T cells sorted from blood. Described subset: CD45RA-negative fraction. The source is a man between 18 and 29 years old in good health.

Note on this clone: Other DNA sequences in this specimen translate into the identical CDR3. The rearrangement uses TRBV4-3 and TRBJ2-7, with D perhaps matching TRBD1 (6 bases). The V end lost 4 bases, the J end lost 3 bases, and 10 bases lay between the germline ends. CDR3 length: 13 residues. The germline gives CDR1 LGHNA, CDR2 YSLEER. The CDR3 here is CASSRQQGYEQYF. DNA for the CDR3: TGCGCCAGCAGCCGCCAACAGGGCTACGAGCAGTACTTC.

This clone was seen only once. The rearrangement uses TRBV5-8 and TRBJ2-7; D may correspond to TRBD1 or TRBD2 (5 bases each). This CDR3 is 12 amino acids long. The germline V and J ends were trimmed by 3 bases and 7 bases, with 11 bases remaining between them. Germline V gene sequence: CDR1 SGHTS, CDR2 YDEGEE. The CDR3 region is CASSSLWGEQYF. DNA of the CDR3: TGTGCCAGCAGCTCCCTATGGGGGGAGCAGTACTTC.

This chain joins TRBV19 and TRBJ1-5; TRBD1 aligns across 9 bases. CDR3 size: 14 residues. Germline V gene lookup returns CDR1 LNHDA and CDR2 SQIVND (reference sequence). V lost 7 bases and J lost 7; bases outside the gene matches: 8. For the CDR3, the DNA is TGTGCCAGTACGGACAGGGGAAGAATCCAGCCCCAGCATTTT. Amino acid sequence: CASTDRGRIQPQHF.

Regarding this clone: This likely stems from a read error, as it lies one base from a far larger clone. The V gene is TRBV6-5, the J gene TRBJ2-3, with unresolved D. Per germline, CDR1 MNHEY and CDR2 SVGAGI. The CDR3 is 13 amino acids. CDR3 in amino acids: CGSSEYSTDTQYF. The DNA of the CDR3 is TGTGGCAGCAGTGAGTACTCCACAGATACGCAGTATTTT.

A few counts support this clone. The chain recombines TRBV10-3 with TRBJ1-4; D not certain. V was cut by 3 bases and J by 2 bases, with 4 bases left in between. The CDR3 covers 13 residues. Germline assignment: CDR1 ENHRY and CDR2 SYGVKD. In DNA, the CDR3 is TGTGCCATCAGTGAATTTACTAATGAAAAACTGTTTTTT. It encodes CAISEFTNEKLFF.

V gene TRBV30 combines with J gene TRBJ2-7; 7 positions agree with TRBD1. The germline gives CDR1 GTSNPN, CDR2 SVGIG (reference sequence). With V trimmed by 3 bases and J by 5 bases, 1 base remained unmatched. This CDR3 spans 11 amino acids. The DNA of the CDR3 is TGTGCCTGGAGACAGGGGCACGAGCAGTACTTC. Protein product: CAWRQGHEQYF.

This clone was seen only a few times. The CDR3 loop is CASSLGRFGTEATNEKLFF. CDR3 coding DNA: TGTGCCAGCAGCTTAGGGCGGTTTGGGACAGAAGCAACTAATGAAAAACTGTTTTTT. The chain carries TRBV7-2 and TRBJ1-4, with TRBD1 matching over 7 bases. CDR1 is SGHTA and CDR2 is FQGNSA in the germline V gene. V trimming: 1 base; J trimming: 0 bases; junction bases outside the gene matches: 11. This CDR3 has 19 amino acids.